Described below is a single T cell receptor beta chain sequence and its context. Generated by immunoSEQ multiplex PCR, the TCRdb table keeps only in-frame clones and is missing some. Found here are tens of thousands of clones, 82% of them singletons; the top ten hold around 7.2%. The CDR3 consists of 17 residues. Looked up from germline, CDR1 is LGHNA and CDR2 is YSLEER. The V segment lost 2 bases and the J segment 4 bases; nucleotides outside the gene matches: 8. This sample is part of a study of blood T cell repertoires in COVID-19. The sequenced sample was peripheral blood. This chain links TRBV4-3 with TRBJ2-3; TRBD2 agrees at 11 bases. The receptor's source is a human donor in a cohort sampled during active COVID-19. The CDR3 DNA reads as TGCGCCAGCAGCCAATCTCCTAGCGGGGGGCAAGCAGATACGCAGTATTTT. Translated, it gives CASSQSPSGGQADTQYF.